This is a list of T cell receptor beta chains from one sample in a study of blood T cell repertoires in COVID-19. Data came from immunoSEQ multiplex PCR; TCRdb stores just in-frame clones and leaves some out. This table has approximately 30,000 clones, 75% to 90% appearing once. Input material: peripheral blood. Every receptor here comes from a woman of 80 years or more with active or convalescent COVID-19. CDR3s include the opening cysteine and the closing phenylalanine or tryptophan. A D gene is named only where the DNA matches it firmly. Where a row states a size, it is once, few, many or the class of an expanded clone; other rows omit it.

j_gene | v_gene | d_gene | abundance | len | CDR3aa | CDR3nt
TRBJ1-5 | TRBV6-5 | NA | NA | 15 | CASSYSRYSNQPQHF | TGTGCCAGCAGTTACTCTAGATATAGCAATCAGCCCCAGCATTTT
TRBJ1-5 | TRBV18 | NA | NA | 14 | CASSPITGNQPQHF | TGTGCCAGCTCACCAATTACAGGCAATCAGCCCCAGCATTTT
TRBJ1-2 | TRBV3-1/TRBV3-2 | NA | NA | 15 | CASSQDSLQGYGYTF | TGTGCCAGCAGCCAAGATAGTTTACAGGGCTATGGCTACACCTTC
TRBJ2-5 | TRBV7-9 | NA | NA | 11 | CASSSGETQYF | TGTGCCAGCAGCTCAGGGGAGACCCAGTACTTC
TRBJ1-4 | TRBV18 | TRBD1 | NA | 14 | CASSPRQGASELFF | TGTGCCAGCTCACCACGGCAGGGGGCTTCGGAACTGTTTTTT
TRBJ2-2 | TRBV1 | NA | once | 18 | CTSSHHGLAGWVTGELFF | TGCACCAGCAGCCACCACGGACTAGCGGGGTGGGTTACCGGGGAGCTGTTTTTT
TRBJ1-1 | TRBV2 | NA | NA | 11 | CASSARGAAFF | TGTGCCAGCAGTGCGCGGGGGGCAGCTTTCTTT
TRBJ2-1 | TRBV27 | TRBD2 | NA | 15 | CASSVLADPRAEQFF | TGTGCCAGCAGTGTACTAGCGGACCCTAGGGCTGAGCAGTTCTTC
TRBJ1-1 | TRBV5-4 | NA | NA | 12 | CASSQANTEAFF | TGTGCCAGCAGCCAAGCCAACACTGAAGCTTTCTTT
TRBJ1-2 | TRBV7-2 | TRBD1 | NA | 15 | CASSLGVGGGHGYTF | TGTGCCAGCAGCTTAGGGGTCGGAGGGGGCCATGGCTACACCTTC
TRBJ1-6 | TRBV6-6 | TRBD1 | NA | 19 | CASSRPGQGRTSYNSPLHF | TGTGCCAGCAGCCGACCGGGACAGGGGCGGACCTCCTATAATTCACCCCTCCACTTT
TRBJ1-2 | TRBV5-4 | TRBD1 | NA | 15 | CASSLTGTGPYGYTF | TGTGCCAGCAGCTTGACGGGGACAGGGCCCTATGGCTACACCTTC
TRBJ2-7 | TRBV6-5 | TRBD1 | NA | 14 | CASIRDRGLHEQYF | TGTGCCAGCATCCGGGACAGGGGGCTCCACGAGCAGTACTTC
TRBJ1-6 | TRBV6-5 | NA | NA | 15 | CASQTTTIIGSPLHF | TGTGCCAGCCAGACGACAACCATAATCGGTTCACCCCTCCACTTT